This T cell receptor (beta chain) was observed in a study of shared clonotypes between healthy human individuals. Study overall: The plates for each donor numbered three CD4 naive, three CD4 memory, two CD8 naive and one CD8 memory.

Naive CD8 cells were CD45RO-negative, positively selected for CCR7, excluding terminally differentiated effector memory CD45RA+ cells. Concerning this clone itself: Its antigen is not identified.

Study-level points and caveats: Estimated richness was generally greater in naive than memory subsets.

The germline CDR1 and CDR2 sequences are SGDLS and YYNGEE. This CDR3 has 15 residues. The junction had 11 bases not matched to a gene; V was cut back by 4 bases and J by 4 bases. It was at deep level that the assay was run. As processed by the authors: As immunoSEQ supplied junction-only sequences (without quality scores), filtering differed. The method was immunoSEQ multiplex PCR; TCRdb's version includes in-frame clones alone and lacks a portion of them. D and trimming were read from the DNA, whereas the V and J calls and clone size are those reported in that table. Among about 2.2 million clones listed, about 94% were seen once.

The source is a young man in good health. Some clones in this sample may be carry-over from other donors' samples. The chain is built from TRBV9 and TRBJ2-7; TRBD1 aligns across 7 bases. Input material: naive CD8+ T cells from PBMCs. In DNA, the CDR3 is TGTGCCAGCAGCCTAGGGGGCCCTCGAGTTTACGAGCAGTACTTC. Its protein product is CASSLGGPRVYEQYF.